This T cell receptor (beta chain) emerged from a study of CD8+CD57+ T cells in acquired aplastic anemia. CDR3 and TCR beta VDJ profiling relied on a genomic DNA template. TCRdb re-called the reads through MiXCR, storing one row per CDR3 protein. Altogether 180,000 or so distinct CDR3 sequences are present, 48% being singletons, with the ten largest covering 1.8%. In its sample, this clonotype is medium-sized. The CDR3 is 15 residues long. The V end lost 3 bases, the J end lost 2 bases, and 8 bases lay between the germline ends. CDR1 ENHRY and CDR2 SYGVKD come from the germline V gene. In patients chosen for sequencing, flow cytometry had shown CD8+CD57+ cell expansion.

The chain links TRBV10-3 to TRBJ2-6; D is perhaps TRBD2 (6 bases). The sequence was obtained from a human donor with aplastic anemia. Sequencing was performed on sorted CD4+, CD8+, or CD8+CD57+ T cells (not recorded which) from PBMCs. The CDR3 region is CAISDSGAGANVLTF. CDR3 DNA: TGTGCCATCAGTGATTCGGGGGCTGGGGCCAACGTCCTGACTTTC.